Listed here is a single T cell receptor (beta chain). Measured with immunoSEQ multiplex PCR; TCRdb has only the in-frame clones, and not every one. Among approximately 250,000 clones listed, approximately 86% were seen once. These data originate in a study of blood T cell repertoires in COVID-19. Whole-study context: Acute and convalescent COVID-19 samples came from the United States, Italy and Spain. Sample material is recorded as cDNA or gDNA derived from T cells, B-cell-depleted T cells, or PBMCs.

Trimming left V 3 bases short and J 0 bases short, with 15 bases between. The CDR3 is made up of 16 amino acids. Germline V gene data show CDR1 as MDHEN and CDR2 as SYDVKM. V and J are TRBV28 and TRBJ2-7; a possible D gene is TRBD1 (6 bases). Sequencing was done on a sample of peripheral blood. The sequence came from a man aged 35 to 55 with active or convalescent COVID-19. The CDR3 region is CASSFAGAGGSYEQYF. In DNA, the CDR3 is TGTGCCAGCAGTTTTGCAGGGGCTGGGGGCTCCTACGAGCAGTACTTC. Using reference TRBV28 and TRBJ2-7 for the parts outside the CDR3, the full variable domain is DVKVTQSSRYLVKRTGEKVFLECVQDMDHENMFWYRQDPGLGLRLIYFSYDVKMKEKGDIPEGYSVSREKKERFSLILESASTNQTSMYLCASSFAGAGGSYEQYFGPGTRLTVT.